This T cell receptor beta chain was captured in a study of T cell clonality in common variable immunodeficiency. About this clone: What it binds is unknown. The read gets to within 3 residues of the CDR3 end, and the germline J gene fills in the rest.

Diagnosis required reduced IgG, IgA and/or IgM with specific antibody deficiency. Donors gave about 5 to 8 ml heparinized peripheral whole blood. Study-wide findings and caveats: In common variable immunodeficiency, TCR beta chains reportedly carried fewer deletions and N-nucleotide insertions. TCRbeta clonality was increased in CVID versus healthy controls. CVID subjects shared fewer TCRbeta clones than healthy controls did.

Germline V lookup: CDR1 LNHDA, CDR2 SQIVND (reference sequence). V gave up 5 bases and J gave up 5 bases; unmatched junction bases: 13. The CDR3 is 17 amino acids. Sequencing was performed with immunoSEQ multiplex PCR; in TCRdb, only in-frame clones are kept and a portion is missing. This repertoire holds some 15,000 clones, and none appear only once. This clonotype originated in a human donor with common variable immunodeficiency. Sequencing input: peripheral blood mononuclear cells. The J gene is TRBJ2-3, the V gene TRBV19, with 10 bases that match TRBD2. The CDR3 sequence is CASSRPAAGGPGDTQYF. CDR3 DNA, as far as it was read: TGTGCCAGTAGTCGGCCCGCAGCGGGGGGGCCGGGAGATACG.